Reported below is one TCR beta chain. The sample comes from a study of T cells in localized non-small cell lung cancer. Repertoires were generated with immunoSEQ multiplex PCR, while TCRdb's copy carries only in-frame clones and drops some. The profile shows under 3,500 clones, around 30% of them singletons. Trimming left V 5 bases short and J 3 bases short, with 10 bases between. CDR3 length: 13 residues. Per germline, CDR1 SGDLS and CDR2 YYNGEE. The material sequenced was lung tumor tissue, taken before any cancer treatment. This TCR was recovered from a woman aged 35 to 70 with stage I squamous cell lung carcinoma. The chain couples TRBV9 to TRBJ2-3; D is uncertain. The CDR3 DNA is TGTGCCAGCAGGCCCTGGCGAACAGATACGCAGTATTTT. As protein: CASRPWRTDTQYF. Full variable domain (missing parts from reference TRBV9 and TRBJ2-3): DSGVTQTPKHLITATGQRVTLRCSPRSGDLSVYWYQQSLDQGLQFLIQYYNGEERAKGNILERFSAQQFPDLHSELNLSSLELGDSALYFCASRPWRTDTQYFGPGTRLTVL.